The clone carrying this T cell receptor (beta chain) was recorded only once. Its antigen is as yet unknown. The sample originates from a study of T cell responses to AZD1222 COVID-19 vaccine. The study's findings and limits: Two AZD1222 doses significantly raised spike-specific TCR breadth and depth over controls.

The method was immunoSEQ multiplex PCR; TCRdb's version includes in-frame clones alone and lacks a portion of them. The sample contains some 130,000 clones, around 84% of which appear only once. Trimming left V 4 bases short and J 2 bases short, with 12 bases between. The CDR3 covers 15 residues. Germline lookup yields CDR1 KGHSH and CDR2 LQKENI. The chain couples TRBV18 to TRBJ2-1; D remains ambiguous. This receptor was obtained from an adult in good health. The sequencing used peripheral blood, collected on day 0 of AZD1222 vaccination. The CDR3 DNA reads TGTGCCAGCTCACTTCGGACGGAGACCTACAATGAGCAGTTCTTC. It specifies CASSLRTETYNEQFF.